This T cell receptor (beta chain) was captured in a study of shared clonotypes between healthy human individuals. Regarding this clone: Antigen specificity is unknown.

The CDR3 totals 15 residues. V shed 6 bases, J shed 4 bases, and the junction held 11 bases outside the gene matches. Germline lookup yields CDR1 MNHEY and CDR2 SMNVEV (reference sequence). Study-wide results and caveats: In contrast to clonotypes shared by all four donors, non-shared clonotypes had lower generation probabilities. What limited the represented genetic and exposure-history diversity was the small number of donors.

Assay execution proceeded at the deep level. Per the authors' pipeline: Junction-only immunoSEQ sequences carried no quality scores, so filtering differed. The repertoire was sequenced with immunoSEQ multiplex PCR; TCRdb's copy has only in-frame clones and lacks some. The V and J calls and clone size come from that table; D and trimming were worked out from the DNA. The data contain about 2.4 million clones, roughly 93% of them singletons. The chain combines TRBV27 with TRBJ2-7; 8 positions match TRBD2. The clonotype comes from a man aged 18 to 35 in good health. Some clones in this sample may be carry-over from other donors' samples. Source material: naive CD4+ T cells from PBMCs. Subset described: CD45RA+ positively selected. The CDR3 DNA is TGTGCCAGCAGGAGGGGGGCTAGCGGGCAGTACGAGCAGTACTTC. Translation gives CASRRGASGQYEQYF.